Presented here are 32 T cell receptor beta chains from one specimen sequenced in a study of cytomegalovirus exposure and HLA in healthy donors. In the PCR, 60 Vbeta and 13 Jbeta primers were used. Sequencing was performed with immunoSEQ multiplex PCR; in TCRdb, only in-frame clones are kept and a portion is missing. Among fewer than 120,000 clones, about three quarters were seen once, and the ten largest hold under 1.5%. The sample taken for sequencing was PBMCs. The receptors here all came from a woman in her 30s in good health and CMV-seronegative.

This clone appeared a few times. This sequence joins TRBV5-1 and TRBJ2-2; D possibly corresponds to TRBD1 (5 bases). The V end lost 3 bases, the J end lost 1 base, and 10 bases lay between the germline ends. In germline, CDR1 is SGHRS, CDR2 YFSETQ. This CDR3 is 15 amino acids long. The CDR3 sequence is CASSSSTGNTGELFF. CDR3 in DNA: TGCGCCAGCAGCTCGTCAACAGGGAACACCGGGGAGCTGTTTTTT.

The J gene is TRBJ2-7, the V gene TRBV14, with a weak D call TRBD2 (5 bases). V was trimmed by 3 bases and J by 1 base, leaving 25 bases between them. This CDR3 has 19 amino acids. From germline, CDR1 is SGHDN and CDR2 FVKESK. As DNA, the CDR3 is TGTGCCAGCAGCCAGAACTCAATAGCGCTCCCTTGGGGTTCCTACGAGCAGTACTTC. Protein sequence: CASSQNSIALPWGSYEQYF.

Only a few counts were recorded for this clone. J is TRBJ2-7 and V is TRBV7-2; 7 positions match TRBD1. V gave up 5 bases and J gave up 2 bases; unmatched junction bases: 3. CDR1 and CDR2 (germline): SGHTA, FQGNSA. The CDR3 totals 13 residues. CDR3 in amino acids: CASSPQGAYEQYF. CDR3 DNA sequence: TGTGCCAGCAGCCCGCAGGGGGCCTACGAGCAGTACTTC.

This chain links TRBV7-9 with TRBJ2-5, with TRBD2 identical over 8 bases. Looked up from germline, CDR1 is SEHNR and CDR2 is FQNEAQ (reference sequence). The CDR3 is made up of 15 amino acids. CDR3 coding DNA: TGTGCAGCAACTGTCGAGGGACTAGTCTGGGAGACCCAGTACTTC. Translating it yields CAATVEGLVWETQYF.

In DNA, the CDR3 is TGCGCCAGCAGCCAAGAGCCGGGACTTTGGAATGAGCAGTTCTTC. It is translated as CASSQEPGLWNEQFF. The V call is TRBV4-3, the J call TRBJ2-1, with TRBD2 as a possible D gene (6 bases). Germline loops: CDR1 LGHNA, CDR2 YSLEER. The CDR3 extends over 15 amino acids. V was trimmed by 0 bases and J by 7 bases, leaving 13 bases between them.

This clone has a single count. The J gene is TRBJ1-1, the V gene TRBV7-7; D might be TRBD1 (6 bases). Germline CDR1 is SSHAT and CDR2 is FNYEAQ (reference sequence). CDR3 length equals 13 residues. V lost 5 bases, J lost 5 bases, and 12 bases lay in between. CDR3 sequence (DNA): TGTGCCAGCAGCCTCACCACAGGGACTGAAGCTTTCTTT. Protein sequence: CASSLTTGTEAFF.

The CDR3 coding sequence is TGTGCCAGCTCACGCGGGACAGTAGAGACCCAGTACTTC. This encodes CASSRGTVETQYF. V and J are TRBV18 and TRBJ2-5; D may be TRBD1 (7 bases). Germline V gene data show CDR1 as KGHSH and CDR2 as LQKENI. The CDR3 is made up of 13 amino acids. The V end was cut by 4 bases, the J end by 4 bases, with 10 bases between. The full variable domain, completed using reference TRBV18 and TRBJ2-5, is NAGVMQNPRHLVRRRGQEARLRCSPMKGHSHVYWYRQLPEEGLKFMVYLQKENIIDESGMPKERFSAEFPKEGPSILRIQQVVRGDSAAYFCASSRGTVETQYFGPGTRLLVL.

This clone was counted once. The CDR3 DNA sequence: TGTGCCAGCAGCCGGCGGAGGGCTATGAACACTGAAGCTTTCTTT. Translating gives CASSRRRAMNTEAFF. This chain links TRBV14 with TRBJ1-1; D is unclear. Germline CDR1 is SGHDN and CDR2 is FVKESK. V was cut by 4 bases and J by 0 bases, with 12 bases left in between. This CDR3 spans 15 amino acids.

This chain uses TRBV2 with TRBJ1-5; 8 bases align to TRBD1. The CDR3 length is 16 residues. Losses at the gene ends were 6 bases for V and 3 bases for J; bases not matched to a gene: 10. Per germline, CDR1 SNHLY and CDR2 FYNNEI. The CDR3 coding sequence is TGTGCCAGCAGAAAAGGACAGGGAGGGGTCAATCAGCCCCAGCATTTT. This translates into CASRKGQGGVNQPQHF.

This clone came up a few times. J is TRBJ2-1 and V is TRBV10-3; D gene unclear. Germline V lookup: CDR1 ENHRY, CDR2 SYGVKD. V was shortened by 3 bases and J by 4 bases, with 4 bases between the two germline ends. The CDR3 length is 12 residues. The CDR3 protein is CAISDSYNEQFF. The CDR3 region has the DNA TGTGCCATCAGTGACTCGTACAATGAGCAGTTCTTC.

This chain uses TRBV7-2 with TRBJ1-2; tentative D call: TRBD1 (5 bases). CDR1 and CDR2 from the germline V gene are SGHTA and FQGNSA. V lost 0 bases to trimming and J lost 5 bases, with 13 bases between them. The length of the CDR3 is 15 residues. The CDR3 is CASSLAGQGIYGYTF. For the CDR3, the DNA is TGTGCCAGCAGCTTAGCAGGGCAGGGTATTTATGGCTACACCTTC. Full variable domain (missing parts from reference TRBV7-2 and TRBJ1-2): GAGVSQSPSNKVTEKGKDVELRCDPISGHTALYWYRQSLGQGLEFLIYFQGNSAPDKSGLPSDRFSAERTGGSVSTLTIQRTQQEDSAVYLCASSLAGQGIYGYTFGSGTRLTVV.

The chain links TRBV4-3 to TRBJ2-3; possible D gene TRBD2, 6 bases. V gave up 1 base and J gave up 4 bases, with 15 bases separating them. The CDR3 is 16 amino acids. Germline assignment: CDR1 LGHNA and CDR2 YSLEER. The CDR3 DNA sequence: TGCGCCAGCAGCCAAGCGGAGGGAGCGATCGCAGATACGCAGTATTTT. It codes for CASSQAEGAIADTQYF.

In regard to this clone: The identical CDR3 is also encoded by other nucleotide sequences in the sample. The chain is built from TRBV15 and TRBJ2-1, with D possibly being TRBD2 (6 bases). The length of the CDR3 is 15 residues. Germline-derived CDR1 and CDR2 are LNHNV and YYDKDF (reference sequence). Trimming stripped 0 bases from V and 3 bases from J, with 9 bases between. The CDR3 loop reads CATSRDRGSYNEQFF. The CDR3 DNA follows: TGTGCCACCAGCAGAGATCGGGGGAGCTACAATGAGCAGTTCTTC.

A note on this clone: The junction differs from germline at one of its ends, possibly a read error. The genes are TRBV28 and TRBJ2-5; 14 bases match TRBD2. The germline V gene has CDR1 MDHEN and CDR2 SYDVKM. CDR3 size: 21 residues. DNA of the CDR3: TGTGCCAGCAGTTTTATCCAGATGGGACAGGGGACTAGCGGGAGCCTGGAGACCCAATACTTC. Residues: CASSFIQMGQGTSGSLETQYF.

This clone appeared a single time. The V call is TRBV5-1, the J call TRBJ2-3; TRBD2 aligns across 11 bases. With V trimmed by 3 bases and J by 1 base, 4 bases remained unmatched. This CDR3 spans 16 amino acids. Germline CDR1 SGHRS, CDR2 YFSETQ. The CDR3 nucleotides are TGCGCCAGCAGCTCGGGACTAGCGGACGGCACAGATACGCAGTATTTT. Translated: CASSSGLADGTDTQYF.

The rearrangement links TRBV6-1 to TRBJ1-3; D is unresolved. The CDR3 consists of 15 residues. Deletions cut 3 bases from V and 5 bases from J, with 14 bases between. Germline values: CDR1 MNHNS, CDR2 SASEGT. The CDR3 protein is CASSERAGFRNTIYF. Here the CDR3 DNA reads TGTGCCAGCAGTGAGCGTGCAGGTTTCAGAAACACCATATATTTT.

This chain links TRBV29-1 with TRBJ2-7, with TRBD2 as a possible D gene (7 bases). CDR1 and CDR2 (germline): SQVTM, ANQGSEA. The CDR3 spans 13 residues. V was pared by 4 bases and J by 0 bases, with 10 bases between. CDR3 in DNA: TGCAGCGTTGGGGGGGGCTTCTCCTACGAGCAGTACTTC. Amino acid sequence: CSVGGGFSYEQYF.

The chain uses TRBV4-3 and TRBJ2-7, with D possibly being TRBD1 (5 bases). The CDR3 spans 16 residues. The ends were cut back, 0 bases at V and 3 bases at J, with 15 bases in the middle. Germline loops: CDR1 LGHNA, CDR2 YSLEER. The chain's CDR3 is CASSQDSVGRIYEQYF. The CDR3 nucleotides read TGCGCCAGCAGCCAAGATTCAGTGGGGCGGATCTACGAGCAGTACTTC.

The chain recombines TRBV5-1 with TRBJ1-4, with TRBD1 matching 7 bases. Germline lookup yields CDR1 SGHRS and CDR2 YFSETQ. This CDR3 spans 16 amino acids. J was trimmed by 2 bases and V by 4 bases; bases with no gene match: 8. CDR3 region: CASSPGTGETNEKLFF. CDR3 DNA: TGCGCCAGCAGCCCAGGAACAGGGGAGACTAATGAAAAACTGTTTTTT.

V and J are TRBV20-1 and TRBJ1-2, with D uncertain. The germline CDR1 and CDR2 sequences are DFQATT and SNEGSKA (reference sequence). The CDR3 is made up of 10 amino acids. Trimming shortened V by 4 bases and J by 8 bases, and 8 bases separated the two germline ends. The CDR3 sequence: CSAKLVGYTF. The CDR3 nucleotides are TGCAGTGCTAAATTAGTAGGCTACACCTTC.

CDR3 sequence reads: CASSLTGIEAFF. CDR3 nucleotides: TGTGCCAGCAGCCTTACCGGGATTGAAGCTTTCTTT. This sequence joins TRBV4-2 and TRBJ1-1; no reliable D call. Per the germline V gene, CDR1 is LGHNA and CDR2 is YNFKEQ. V shed 4 bases and J shed 7 bases, with 10 bases lying between them. The CDR3 loop spans 12 amino acids.

V usage is TRBV30 and J usage is TRBJ1-3; 9 positions agree with TRBD1. Germline V gene lookup returns CDR1 GTSNPN and CDR2 SVGIG (reference sequence). After removal of 5 bases from V and 0 bases from J, the junction contained 5 bases not matched to a gene. The CDR3 sequence is 15 residues long. The CDR3 protein is CAWGTGSSSGNTIYF. CDR3 in DNA: TGTGCCTGGGGGACAGGGTCTAGCTCTGGAAACACCATATATTTT.

The chain carries TRBV5-4 and TRBJ2-3; 8 nucleotides align to TRBD2. V was clipped by 3 bases and J by 2 bases; unmatched bases: 11. The CDR3 sequence is 17 residues long. The germline CDR1 and CDR2 sequences are SGHNT and YYREEE (reference sequence). In nucleotides, the CDR3 is TGTGCCAGCAGCTCTAGGCGGGCGGGGGGTAACACAGATACGCAGTATTTT. Encoded protein: CASSSRRAGGNTDTQYF. The full variable domain, its missing parts supplied by reference TRBV5-4 and TRBJ2-3, is ETGVTQSPTHLIKTRGQQVTLRCSSQSGHNTVSWYQQALGQGPQFIFQYYREEENGRGNFPPRFSGLQFPNYSSELNVNALELDDSALYLCASSSRRAGGNTDTQYFGPGTRLTVL.

With respect to this clone: Different DNA sequences within this sample yield the same CDR3. J is TRBJ2-5 and V is TRBV9; 8 bases fit TRBD2. J gave up 5 bases and V 0 bases, and 3 bases lay outside the gene matches. This CDR3 comprises 14 residues. CDR1 and CDR2 (germline): SGDLS, YYNGEE. The CDR3 reads CASSVESGGETQYF. CDR3 sequence (DNA): TGTGCCAGCAGCGTAGAATCGGGAGGGGAGACCCAGTACTTC.

The V and J genes are TRBV7-2 and TRBJ2-7; 7 bases fit TRBD1. Trimming at V came to 4 bases and at J to 1 base, leaving 1 base not matched to a gene. Germline lookup yields CDR1 SGHTA and CDR2 FQGNSA. The CDR3 extends over 13 amino acids. The DNA of the CDR3 is TGTGCCAGCAGCTGGACAGGATCCTACGAGCAGTACTTC. The encoded protein is CASSWTGSYEQYF.

This clone was recorded a few times. This chain links TRBV7-2 with TRBJ1-2; possible D gene TRBD1, 5 bases. V was clipped by 5 bases and J by 4 bases, with 11 bases between them. This CDR3 contains 13 residues. Germline V gene sequence: CDR1 SGHTA, CDR2 FQGNSA. The CDR3 sequence: CASSPRAVYGYTF. The DNA for the CDR3 is TGTGCCAGCAGCCCCAGGGCCGTCTATGGCTACACCTTC.

This sequence joins TRBV6-5 and TRBJ2-2; 9 positions match TRBD1. Germline loops: CDR1 MNHEY, CDR2 SVGAGI. V lost 1 base, J lost 5 bases, and 5 bases stayed unmatched. The CDR3 is made up of 16 amino acids. CDR3 loop: CASSYWTGEGTGELFF. The CDR3 DNA reads TGTGCCAGCAGTTACTGGACAGGGGAGGGTACCGGGGAGCTGTTTTTT.

The chain carries TRBV30 and TRBJ1-2, with unresolved D. Germline V lookup: CDR1 GTSNPN, CDR2 SVGIG (reference sequence). The V end was cut by 0 bases, the J end by 4 bases, with 12 bases between. The CDR3 extends over 14 amino acids. The CDR3, as DNA: TGTGCCTGGAGTGTACAGACCGGAATCTATGGCTACACCTTC. Its protein product is CAWSVQTGIYGYTF.

For this clone: At one boundary the junction diverges from the germline segment, which might be a read error. This sample also contains other DNA sequences that code for the same CDR3. The V gene is TRBV7-3, the J gene TRBJ1-2; weak D call: TRBD1 (5 bases). The length of the CDR3 is 13 residues. Germline assignment: CDR1 SGHTA and CDR2 FQGTGA. The CDR3 region has the DNA TGTGCCAGCAGCCCCCTTCGGGGGATGGGCTACACCTTT. It encodes CASSPLRGMGYTF.

This clone was counted once. V usage is TRBV4-3 and J usage is TRBJ2-7, with TRBD2 matching 8 bases. Per germline, CDR1 LGHNA and CDR2 YSLEER. The CDR3 loop spans 15 amino acids. V shed 4 bases and J 6 bases; nucleotides not matched to a gene: 11. For the CDR3, the DNA is TGCGCCAGCAGCCCACGAGCGGGAGCCCCTCTCGAGCAGTACTTC. Its translation: CASSPRAGAPLEQYF.

Note on this clone: The junction differs from germline at one of its ends, possibly a read error. The chain has TRBV7-7 and TRBJ2-1; D possibly corresponds to TRBD2 (6 bases). CDR3 length: 17 residues. CDR1 and CDR2 (germline): SSHAT, FNYEAQ (reference sequence). For the CDR3, the DNA is TGTGCTAGCAGCTTTGGTCGGCACGGGAGCTCCTACAATGAGCAGTTCTTC. It encodes CASSFGRHGSSYNEQFF.

The rearrangement uses TRBV10-1 and TRBJ2-7; the match to TRBD2 covers 11 bases. With V trimmed by 9 bases and J by 7 bases, 20 bases remained unmatched. The CDR3 is 17 residues long. Germline loops: CDR1 WNHNN, CDR2 SYGVQD (reference sequence). CDR3 residues: CARPAVLSGRGSREQYF. CDR3 coding DNA: TGCGCCAGGCCTGCGGTCCTTAGCGGGAGGGGATCGCGGGAGCAGTACTTC.